These T cell receptor beta chains were read from a single sample in a study of cytomegalovirus exposure and HLA in healthy donors. Some clones are missing from TCRdb's copy, which holds only in-frame ones; the method was immunoSEQ multiplex PCR. The data show some 190,000 clones, with around 73% seen just once and roughly 2.1% held by the top ten. The sample consisted of PBMCs. The receptors were sampled from a woman younger than 45 in good health and CMV-seropositive. Both conserved end residues are part of each CDR3. A D gene is named only where the DNA matches it firmly. Size values are once, few and many counts, or a class for expanded clones, and some rows have none.

TGCGCCAGCAGCACTGACAGGGTCCAAGAGACCCAGTACTTC CASSTDRVQETQYF TRBJ2-5 TRBD1 TRBV5-1 -
TGTGCCTGGAGTGTCCGCCAGGGGGCTAAGGAATGGTCACCCCTCCACTTT CAWSVRQGAKEWSPLHF TRBJ1-6 TRBD1 TRBV30 -
TGTGCCAGCAGTCTCGGGACTAGGGCCTACAATGAGCAGTTCTTC CASSLGTRAYNEQFF TRBJ2-1 TRBD2 TRBV11-3 -
TGCGCCAGCGGTGCACAGGGTAGCTCCTACAATGAGCAGTTCTTC CASGAQGSSYNEQFF TRBJ2-1 - TRBV5-1 -
TGTGCCAGTATGCGGGGTCTGAACACTGAAGCTTTCTTT CASMRGLNTEAFF TRBJ1-1 - TRBV19 once
TGCGCCAGCAAAGGAGCGGGGGGCCTCGACGAGCAGTACTTC CASKGAGGLDEQYF TRBJ2-7 TRBD2 TRBV10-2 few
TGTGCCAGCAGTTTAAGGGGGGGGCAGGGCTCTGGAAACACCATATATTTT CASSLRGGQGSGNTIYF TRBJ1-3 - TRBV28 -
TGTGCCAGCAGTTTAGCCAGGGCCTACGAGCAGTACTTC CASSLARAYEQYF TRBJ2-7 - TRBV28 -
TGCAGTGCTAGACGGGTAGTCGAGCAGTACTTC CSARRVVEQYF TRBJ2-7 - TRBV20-1 -
TGCGCCAGCAGTGAGTCAGGGGGCGGCTACACCTTC CASSESGGGYTF TRBJ1-2 TRBD1 TRBV10-2 -
TGTGCCTGGAGTGGCCGACTGTACTATGGCTACACCTTC CAWSGRLYYGYTF TRBJ1-2 - TRBV30 -
TGTGCCAGCAGCCACCGCTTAGGACAGGGCTGGAGAGAGACCCAGTACTTC CASSHRLGQGWRETQYF TRBJ2-5 TRBD1 TRBV14 -
TGTGCCAGCAGTTACTTCCCCAGGAACACCGGGGAGCTGTTTTTT CASSYFPRNTGELFF TRBJ2-2 - TRBV6-5 -
TGTGCCAGCAGTTTAACGGGAGTTCAGTACTTC CASSLTGVQYF TRBJ2-4 - TRBV28 -
TGTGCCACTAGCAGAGATGGTCAGGGGACCACTGAAGCTTTCTTT CATSRDGQGTTEAFF TRBJ1-1 - TRBV15 -
TGTGCCAGCAGTGAGGTGACAGGGGCCTATGGGCCCCAGCATTTT CASSEVTGAYGPQHF TRBJ1-5 TRBD1 TRBV6-1 few
TGTGCCAGCTCACCACCGGGCAGGGGAAAAAAGAGCTACACCTTC CASSPPGRGKKSYTF TRBJ1-2 - TRBV18 -
TGTGCCAGCAGTTCCACAGGGGGCGTGGGTTCACCCCTCCACTTT CASSSTGGVGSPLHF TRBJ1-6 TRBD1 TRBV6-5 -
TGTGCCAGCACAATTAGGGAGTATGGCTACACCTTC CASTIREYGYTF TRBJ1-2 - TRBV5-6 few
TGTGCCAGCAGTTTGATCGGGGATGCGTGGCAGCCCCAGCATTTT CASSLIGDAWQPQHF TRBJ1-5 - TRBV28 -
TGTGCCAGCAGTGTGTTCTGGGAACAGGGGGCTGGTGGCTACACCTTC CASSVFWEQGAGGYTF TRBJ1-2 TRBD1 TRBV2 -
TGTGCCAGCAGCAGCACTCCGACCGGGGAGCTGTTTTTT CASSSTPTGELFF TRBJ2-2 - TRBV7-9 -
TGTGCCAGCAGCTTAGGGCGGGGACCCCTCTACGAGCAGTACTTC CASSLGRGPLYEQYF TRBJ2-7 - TRBV7-2 -
TGCGCCAGCAGCCTTACAGGGGGCGCAGGGGACTATGGCTACACCTTC CASSLTGGAGDYGYTF TRBJ1-2 TRBD1 TRBV5-1 -
TGTGCCAGCAGCGGATATAGCGGTAACAATGAGCAGTTCTTC CASSGYSGNNEQFF TRBJ2-1 - TRBV5-4 -
TGTGCCAGTGAGACTAGCGGGATGTACAATGAGCAGTTCTTC CASETSGMYNEQFF TRBJ2-1 TRBD2 TRBV28 once
TGTGCCTCGGCGGGGTTGGGGATGGGATTCTACAATGAGCAGTTCTTC CASAGLGMGFYNEQFF TRBJ2-1 - TRBV30 -
TGTGCCAGCTGGGGTTCGACAGGGCCACCTAACTATGGCTACACCTTC CASWGSTGPPNYGYTF TRBJ1-2 TRBD1 TRBV19 once
TGCAGCTATAGGGACACCAACTACGAGCAGTACTTC CSYRDTNYEQYF TRBJ2-7 - TRBV29-1 -
TGCGCCAGCAGCTCGTGGGCTGAAGAGACCCAGTACTTC CASSSWAEETQYF TRBJ2-5 - TRBV5-1 -
TGTGCCAGCAGCTTTACAGGGGACACCGGGGAGCTGTTTTTT CASSFTGDTGELFF TRBJ2-2 TRBD1 TRBV7-9 -
TGTGCCAGCAGTTTAGGCCCCGGCAGGGGATCAACTGGGGCCAACGTCCTGACTTTC CASSLGPGRGSTGANVLTF TRBJ2-6 - TRBV28 -
TGTGCCAGCAGTGGACGACGACTGAATAACTATGGCTACACCTTC CASSGRRLNNYGYTF TRBJ1-2 - TRBV6-1 -
TGTGCCAGCAGCTTAAATCCGGGGGGCTGGGGTAGCTATGGCTACACCTTC CASSLNPGGWGSYGYTF TRBJ1-2 - TRBV7-3 -
TGTGCCAGCAGCTTGAGAGCTCTGAACACTGAAGCTTTCTTT CASSLRALNTEAFF TRBJ1-1 - TRBV7-8 -
TGTGCCAGCAGTGCCACTAGGGGGGGCGAGGGAACCACAGATACGCAGTATTTT CASSATRGGEGTTDTQYF TRBJ2-3 - TRBV25-1 -
TGTGCCAGCAGTGCCGGGACAGGGCCGTCACCCCTCCACTTT CASSAGTGPSPLHF TRBJ1-6 TRBD1 TRBV6-1 once
TGTGCCAGTAGGCCCCATTCGACTAGCGGGTACGGGGAGCTGTTTTTT CASRPHSTSGYGELFF TRBJ2-2 TRBD2 TRBV19 -
TGCGCCAGCAGCCAAGAGAACGGAGGGGCCGATTTAAACTATGGCTACACCTTC CASSQENGGADLNYGYTF TRBJ1-2 - TRBV4-3 -
TGTGCCAGTGCCCCGGGACAGATGAACACTGAAGCTTTCTTT CASAPGQMNTEAFF TRBJ1-1 TRBD1 TRBV6-5 -
TGTGCCAGCAGCTTAGAAAGTGGGGCCGAAGCTTTCTTT CASSLESGAEAFF TRBJ1-1 - TRBV7-9 -
TGTGCCAGCAGCTTGTATCGGCGGGGGGACACGCAGTATTTT CASSLYRRGDTQYF TRBJ2-3 TRBD2 TRBV5-6 -
TGTGCCAGCCAGACAGAGAGCTCCTACAATGAGCAGTTCTTC CASQTESSYNEQFF TRBJ2-1 - TRBV2 -
TGTGCCAGCAGCGCGGACAGGGCCGGGACTGAAGCTTTCTTT CASSADRAGTEAFF TRBJ1-1 TRBD1 TRBV9 -
TGCGCCAGCAGCTTGACTAGCGGGGGGTCTGAGCAGTACTTC CASSLTSGGSEQYF TRBJ2-7 TRBD2 TRBV5-1 -
TGTGCCTGGAGTTCACGACAGGGGTACGCCGGCTACACCTTC CAWSSRQGYAGYTF TRBJ1-2 TRBD1 TRBV30 few
TGTGCCATCACTTCGGGACAGGGGCCGCAGGAGACCCAGTACTTC CAITSGQGPQETQYF TRBJ2-5 TRBD1 TRBV10-3 -
TGTGCCAGCAAAGGACCACAGGGGGAATATGAGCAGTTCTTC CASKGPQGEYEQFF TRBJ2-1 TRBD1 TRBV6-1 few
TGCGCCAGCAGTTTGACAGGATTCAATCAGCCCCAGCATTTT CASSLTGFNQPQHF TRBJ1-5 - TRBV5-1 -
TGCGCCAGCAGCTTGGGGGGGGTCAATGGCTACACCTTC CASSLGGVNGYTF TRBJ1-2 - TRBV5-1 few
TGTGCCAGCAGGACTAGCGGTGATACGCAGTATTTT CASRTSGDTQYF TRBJ2-3 TRBD2 TRBV28 -
TGCGCCAGCAATATAAGAGCGGGAGGAACCTCCTACGAGCAGTACTTC CASNIRAGGTSYEQYF TRBJ2-7 TRBD2 TRBV5-1 -
TGTGCCATCAGTGAGCCCGGCGGGTCTACGGGAAACACCATATATTTT CAISEPGGSTGNTIYF TRBJ1-3 - TRBV10-3 -
TGTGCCAGCAGTGACCCCCTACTAGCGGGGGGGAGTTCCTACAATGAGCAGTTCTTC CASSDPLLAGGSSYNEQFF TRBJ2-1 TRBD2 TRBV6-1 -